A single sample is the source of the 17 T cell receptor beta chains below, sequenced in a study of control samples from healthy donors and cancer patients. Some clones are missing from TCRdb's copy, which holds only in-frame ones; the method was immunoSEQ multiplex PCR. The table records 160,000 or so clones, 96% of them present only once. The sample was blood. These receptors were obtained from a woman in her thirties in good health.

J is TRBJ2-7 and V is TRBV3-1 (or the pseudogene TRBV3-2); D call uncertain. V lost 4 bases and J lost 0, with 7 bases in between. Per the germline V gene, CDR1 is LGHDT and CDR2 is YNNKEL (reference sequence). CDR3 length: 13 amino acids. CDR3: CASSPTSSYEQYF. CDR3 DNA: TGTGCCAGCAGCCCCACCAGCTCCTACGAGCAGTACTTC.

This chain joins TRBV9 and TRBJ2-2; D is tentatively TRBD1 or TRBD2 (5 bases each). This CDR3 has 16 amino acids. V lost 3 bases and J 3 bases, leaving 15 bases between the germline ends. Germline CDR1 reads SGDLS; CDR2 reads YYNGEE. The CDR3 nucleotides are TGTGCCAGCAGCGGCCGGGACCCCACGCACACCGGGGAGCTGTTTTTT. This gives the protein CASSGRDPTHTGELFF.

This clone was counted a few times. The rearrangement links TRBV3-1 (or the pseudogene TRBV3-2) to TRBJ2-1; TRBD2 matches at 9 bases. Unmatched junction bases numbered 14, after V lost 4 bases and J lost 4 bases. Per germline, CDR1 LGHDT and CDR2 YNNKEL (reference sequence). The CDR3 runs 18 residues. The CDR3 DNA sequence: TGTGCCAGCAGCCCCCATCTTAGCGGGGGCCCGAAATACAATGAGCAGTTCTTC. Translated, it gives CASSPHLSGGPKYNEQFF.

The chain is built from TRBV11-2 and TRBJ2-3; D possibly matches TRBD1 or TRBD2 (5 bases each). The CDR3 has 16 residues. V lost 3 bases to trimming and J lost 6 bases, with 19 bases between them. Germline CDR1 and CDR2: SGHAT and FQNNGV. The CDR3 loop is CASSFPPGPEGDTQYF. The CDR3 nucleotides are TGTGCCAGCAGCTTCCCCCCCGGGCCAGAGGGGGATACGCAGTATTTT.

V is TRBV6-6 and J is TRBJ1-4; D is possibly TRBD1 (5 bases). CDR1 and CDR2 (germline): MNHNY, SVGAGI (reference sequence). The CDR3 consists of 15 residues. V was trimmed by 0 bases and J by 2 bases, leaving 7 bases between them. The CDR3 loop reads CASSYSGGTNEKLFF. Here the CDR3 DNA reads TGTGCCAGCAGTTACTCGGGGGGGACTAATGAAAAACTGTTTTTT.

V gene TRBV5-1 combines with J gene TRBJ2-5, with 7 positions matching TRBD1. V was pared by 4 bases and J by 1 base, with 10 bases of the junction left unmatched. The CDR3 has 16 amino acids. Germline V gene data show CDR1 as SGHRS and CDR2 as YFSETQ. CDR3 residues: CASSLWDSLGQETQYF. CDR3 bases: TGCGCCAGCAGCCTATGGGACAGCCTGGGCCAAGAGACCCAGTACTTC.

This clone has more than one count but fewer than ten. Other DNA sequences of this sample code for an identical CDR3. The chain combines TRBV20-1 with TRBJ2-5; D is uncertain. V was shortened by 6 bases and J by 0 bases, with 5 bases between the two germline ends. CDR1 is DFQATT and CDR2 is SNEGSKA in the germline V gene (reference sequence). The CDR3 spans 11 residues. CDR3 sequence (DNA): TGCAGTGCCCAGTACCAAGAGACCCAGTACTTC. Protein sequence: CSAQYQETQYF.

The genes are TRBV14 and TRBJ1-2; possible D gene TRBD1, 5 bases. Germline V gene sequence: CDR1 SGHDN, CDR2 FVKESK. Trimming removed 4 bases from V and 0 bases from J, with 18 bases in between. This CDR3 comprises 17 residues. The CDR3 DNA follows: TGTGCCAGCAGCCGTCAGTGGGGCGTAGATGCTAACTATGGCTACACCTTC. This gives the protein CASSRQWGVDANYGYTF.

This sequence joins TRBV5-8 and TRBJ2-3; D gene ambiguous. The CDR3 sequence is 14 residues long. V lost 4 bases to trimming and J lost 0 bases, with 9 bases between them. The V gene's germline CDR1 is SGHTS and CDR2 YDEGEE. This CDR3 is CASSRLVSTDTQYF. CDR3 nucleotides: TGTGCCAGCAGCCGGTTGGTGAGCACAGATACGCAGTATTTT.

V is TRBV27 and J is TRBJ2-7, with a weak D call TRBD1 (5 bases). CDR1 is MNHEY, CDR2 SMNVEV, per germline (reference sequence). Between the trimmed V and J ends, which lost 3 bases and 5 bases, there was a span of 11 bases. The CDR3 is made up of 13 amino acids. The chain's CDR3 is CASSLGHSNEQYF. In DNA form, the CDR3 reads TGTGCCAGCAGTTTGGGGCACTCTAACGAGCAGTACTTC.

CDR3 residues: CASSEIGSLYSPLHF. DNA of the CDR3: TGTGCCAGCAGTGAAATCGGCAGCCTCTATTCACCCCTCCACTTT. The genes are TRBV6-1 and TRBJ1-6; unclear D gene. The CDR3 extends over 15 amino acids. Looked up from germline, CDR1 is MNHNS and CDR2 is SASEGT. Trimming took 2 bases from V and 8 from J, leaving 13 bases between them.

The chain joins TRBV4-1 to TRBJ1-2, with a tentative D call TRBD1 (6 bases). The CDR3 covers 15 residues. The V and J ends lost 0 bases and 5 bases respectively, with 13 bases between them. Per the germline V gene, CDR1 is MGHRA and CDR2 is YSYEKL. Here the CDR3 DNA reads TGCGCCAGCAGCCAAGATCCCCTTACAGGGTATGGCTACACCTTC. The encoded protein is CASSQDPLTGYGYTF.

This clone appeared a single time. The J gene is TRBJ1-5, the V gene TRBV4-1; D is ambiguous. V lost 0 bases, J lost 6 bases, and 12 bases lay in between. The CDR3 is 15 amino acids. Germline V CDR1 and CDR2: MGHRA, YSYEKL. The CDR3 DNA is TGCGCCAGCAGCCAAGATCCGGGGTTGAGTCAGCCCCAGCATTTT. This sequence encodes CASSQDPGLSQPQHF.

The genes are TRBV2 and TRBJ1-4; the D is unclear. CDR1 SNHLY and CDR2 FYNNEI come from the germline V gene. The CDR3 consists of 16 residues. Trimming removed 2 bases from V and 0 bases from J, with 10 bases in between. The CDR3 protein is CASSESLFATNEKLFF. Here the CDR3 DNA reads TGTGCCAGCAGTGAATCGCTGTTTGCAACTAATGAAAAACTGTTTTTT.

V usage is TRBV7-9 and J usage is TRBJ2-5; D is unresolved. Germline CDR1 SEHNR, CDR2 FQNEAQ (reference sequence). This CDR3 contains 13 residues. With 2 bases removed from V and 0 bases from J, the gap between germline ends came to 4 bases. Here the CDR3 DNA reads TGTGCCAGCAGCTTAAGCTACCAAGAGACCCAGTACTTC. Translation: CASSLSYQETQYF.

The chain carries TRBV6-1 and TRBJ1-4; D perhaps matches TRBD1 (5 bases). The germline V and J ends were trimmed by 3 bases and 1 base, with 9 bases remaining between them. The CDR3 loop spans 15 amino acids. Per germline, CDR1 MNHNS and CDR2 SASEGT. CDR3 in DNA: TGTGCCAGCAGTGAGGGAGGGGTAACTAATGAAAAACTGTTTTTT. It yields the protein CASSEGGVTNEKLFF.

This clone occurred a few times. The V gene is TRBV19, the J gene TRBJ1-2; no firm D call. Trimming took off 2 bases at V and 0 bases at J, with 10 bases between the two ends. The CDR3 totals 15 residues. Germline assignment: CDR1 LNHDA and CDR2 SQIVND (reference sequence). CDR3 loop: CASSISAGANYGYTF. The CDR3, as DNA: TGTGCCAGTAGTATATCGGCAGGAGCTAACTATGGCTACACCTTC.